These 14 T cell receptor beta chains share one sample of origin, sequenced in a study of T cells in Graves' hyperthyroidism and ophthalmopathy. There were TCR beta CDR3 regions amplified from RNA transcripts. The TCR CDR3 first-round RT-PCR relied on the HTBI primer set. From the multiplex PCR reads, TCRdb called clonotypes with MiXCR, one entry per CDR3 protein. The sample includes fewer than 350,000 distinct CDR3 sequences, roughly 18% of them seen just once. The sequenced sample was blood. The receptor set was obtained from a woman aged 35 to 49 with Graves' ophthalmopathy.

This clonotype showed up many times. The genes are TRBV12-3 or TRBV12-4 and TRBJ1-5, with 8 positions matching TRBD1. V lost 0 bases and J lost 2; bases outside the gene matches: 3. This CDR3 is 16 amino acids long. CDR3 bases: TGTGCCAGCAGTTTAGCCGGGACAGGAGGCAATCAGCCCCAGCATTTT. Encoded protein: CASSLAGTGGNQPQHF.

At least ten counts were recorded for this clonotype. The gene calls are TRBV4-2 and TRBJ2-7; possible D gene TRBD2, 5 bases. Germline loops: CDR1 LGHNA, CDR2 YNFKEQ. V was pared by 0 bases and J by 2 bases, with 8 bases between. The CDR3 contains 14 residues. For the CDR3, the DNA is TGTGCCAGCAGCCAAGATCGGGGTACCTACGAGCAGTACTTC. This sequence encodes CASSQDRGTYEQYF.

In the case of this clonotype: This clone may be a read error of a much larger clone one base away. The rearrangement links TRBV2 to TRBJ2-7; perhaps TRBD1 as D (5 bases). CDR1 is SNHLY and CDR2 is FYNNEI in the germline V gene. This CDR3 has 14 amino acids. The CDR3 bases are TGTGCCGGCAGTGCGGACATGGACTCCTACGAGCAGTACTTC. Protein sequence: CAGSADMDSYEQYF.

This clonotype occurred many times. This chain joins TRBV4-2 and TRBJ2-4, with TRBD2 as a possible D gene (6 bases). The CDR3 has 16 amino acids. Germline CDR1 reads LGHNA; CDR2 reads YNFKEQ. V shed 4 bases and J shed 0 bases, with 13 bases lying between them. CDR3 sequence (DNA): TGTGCCAGCAGCCGGTTGGGGGGACCAGCCAAAAACATTCAGTACTTC. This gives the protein CASSRLGGPAKNIQYF.

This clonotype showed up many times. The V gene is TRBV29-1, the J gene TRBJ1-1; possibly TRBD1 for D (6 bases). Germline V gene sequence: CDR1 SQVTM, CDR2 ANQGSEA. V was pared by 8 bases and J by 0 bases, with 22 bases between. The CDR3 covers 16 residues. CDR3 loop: CSTNRDTSFMNTEAFF. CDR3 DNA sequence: TGCAGCACTAACCGGGACACCAGTTTCATGAACACTGAAGCTTTCTTT.

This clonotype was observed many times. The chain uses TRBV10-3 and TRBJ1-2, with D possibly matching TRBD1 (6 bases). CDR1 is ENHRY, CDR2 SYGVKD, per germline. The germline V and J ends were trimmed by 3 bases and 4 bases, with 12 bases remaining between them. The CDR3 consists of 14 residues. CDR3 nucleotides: TGTGCCATCAGTGATTTGGCAGGGGTCTATGGCTACACCTTC. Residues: CAISDLAGVYGYTF.

DNA for the CDR3: TGCAGTGCTCAGACAGGGAGGGGGGGGATGAACACTGAAGCTTTCTTT. Its protein is CSAQTGRGGMNTEAFF. V is TRBV20-1 and J is TRBJ1-1, with 7 bases matching TRBD1. After removal of 5 bases from V and 0 bases from J, the junction contained 12 bases not matched to a gene. CDR3 length equals 16 residues. The V gene's germline CDR1 is DFQATT and CDR2 SNEGSKA (reference sequence).

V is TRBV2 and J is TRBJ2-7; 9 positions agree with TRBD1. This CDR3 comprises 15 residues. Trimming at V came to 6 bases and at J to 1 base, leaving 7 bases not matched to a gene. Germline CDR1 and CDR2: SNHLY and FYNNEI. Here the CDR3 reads CASSQGQGRSYEQYF. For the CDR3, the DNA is TGTGCCAGCAGCCAGGGACAGGGTAGGTCCTACGAGCAGTACTTC.

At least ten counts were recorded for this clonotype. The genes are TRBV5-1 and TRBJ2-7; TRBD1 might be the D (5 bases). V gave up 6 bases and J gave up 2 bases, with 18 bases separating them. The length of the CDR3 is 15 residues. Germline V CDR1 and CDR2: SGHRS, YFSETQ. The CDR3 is CASNPKQGAAYEQYF. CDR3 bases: TGCGCCAGCAACCCAAAACAAGGGGCAGCCTACGAGCAGTACTTC. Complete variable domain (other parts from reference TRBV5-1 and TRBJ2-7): KAGVTQTPRYLIKTRGQQVTLSCSPISGHRSVSWYQQTPGQGLQFLFEYFSETQRNKGNFPGRFSGRQFSNSRSEMNVSTLELGDSALYLCASNPKQGAAYEQYFGPGTRLTVT.

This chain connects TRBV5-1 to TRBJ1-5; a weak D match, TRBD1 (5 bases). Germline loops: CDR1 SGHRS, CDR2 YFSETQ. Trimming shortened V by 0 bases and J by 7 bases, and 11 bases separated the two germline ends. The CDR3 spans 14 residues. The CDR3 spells CASSLDGGDQPQHF. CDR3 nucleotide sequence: TGCGCCAGCAGCTTGGACGGAGGGGACCAGCCCCAGCATTTT.

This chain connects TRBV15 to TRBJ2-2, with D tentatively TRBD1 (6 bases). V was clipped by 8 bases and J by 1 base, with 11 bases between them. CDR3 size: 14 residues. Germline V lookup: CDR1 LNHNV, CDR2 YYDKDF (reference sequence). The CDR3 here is CATADRKNTGELFF. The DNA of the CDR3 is TGTGCCACCGCAGACAGGAAGAACACCGGGGAGCTGTTTTTT.

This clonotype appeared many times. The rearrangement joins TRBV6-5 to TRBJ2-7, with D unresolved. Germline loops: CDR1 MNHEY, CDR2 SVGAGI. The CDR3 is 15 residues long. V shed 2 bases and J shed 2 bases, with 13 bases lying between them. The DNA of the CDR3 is TGTGCCAGCAGTTACAGCTTCGCGGATACCTACGAGCAGTACTTC. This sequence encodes CASSYSFADTYEQYF.

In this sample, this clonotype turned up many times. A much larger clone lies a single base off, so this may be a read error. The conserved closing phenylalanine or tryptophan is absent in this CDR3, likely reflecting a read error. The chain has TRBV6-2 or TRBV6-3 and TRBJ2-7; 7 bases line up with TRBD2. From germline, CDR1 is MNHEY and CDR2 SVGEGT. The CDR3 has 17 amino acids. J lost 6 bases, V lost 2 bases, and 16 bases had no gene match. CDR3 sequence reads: CASSYPGYAGAKLEQYL. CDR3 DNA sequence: TGTGCCAGCAGTTACCCCGGGTACGCGGGAGCCAAACTCGAGCAGTACCTC.

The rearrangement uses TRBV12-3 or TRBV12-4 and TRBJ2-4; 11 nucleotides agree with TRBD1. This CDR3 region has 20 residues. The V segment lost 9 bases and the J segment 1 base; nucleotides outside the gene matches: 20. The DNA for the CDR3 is TGTGCCAGTGGACAGGGGGCCTTCAATACGGGTGCCCGGGCCAAAAACATTCAGTACTTC. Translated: CASGQGAFNTGARAKNIQYF.